Listed below are T cell receptor beta chains from one sample, sequenced in a study of cytomegalovirus exposure and HLA in healthy donors. Clones were read by immunoSEQ multiplex PCR, and TCRdb kept only the in-frame ones, dropping some. The sample lists about 200,000 clones, around 80% seen once, with about 0.23% in the top ten. Sequencing was carried out using PBMCs. The receptor source for this set is a girl aged 2-10 years in good health and CMV-seronegative. The CDR3 runs from the conserved cysteine through the conserved F or W. The D gene is left open where the match is weak. The size field is filled for only some rows; it gives once, few, many or a size class.

v_call: TRBV4-2; d_call: TRBD1; j_call: TRBJ2-5; clone_size: NA; cdr3_nt: TGTGCCAGCAGCCAAGTAACAGGGGGCTTGAAGGAAGAGACCCAGTACTTC; cdr3_aa: CASSQVTGGLKEETQYF
v_call: TRBV5-1; d_call: NA; j_call: TRBJ1-1; clone_size: NA; cdr3_nt: TGCGCCAGCAGCTTGGAGTCAGGGAAGGCCGAAGCTTTCTTT; cdr3_aa: CASSLESGKAEAFF
v_call: TRBV6-5; d_call: NA; j_call: TRBJ2-1; clone_size: NA; cdr3_nt: TGTGCCAGCACTAAAGGCAGGGGGGTCAATGAGCAGTTCTTC; cdr3_aa: CASTKGRGVNEQFF
v_call: TRBV19; d_call: NA; j_call: TRBJ1-1; clone_size: few; cdr3_nt: TGTGCCAGTAGTACGGGTAACACTGAAGCTTTCTTT; cdr3_aa: CASSTGNTEAFF
v_call: TRBV30; d_call: TRBD1; j_call: TRBJ1-2; clone_size: NA; cdr3_nt: TGTGCCTGGAACATGGGACAGGGGGTTTTCTATGGCTACACCTTC; cdr3_aa: CAWNMGQGVFYGYTF
v_call: TRBV13; d_call: NA; j_call: TRBJ2-3; clone_size: once; cdr3_nt: TGTGCCAGCAGCCTTCGACAGAGCACAGATACGCAGTATTTT; cdr3_aa: CASSLRQSTDTQYF
v_call: TRBV6-6; d_call: NA; j_call: TRBJ2-5; clone_size: NA; cdr3_nt: TGTGCCTGCCAGGGGGGCAACGCTCAAGAGACCCAGTACTTC; cdr3_aa: CACQGGNAQETQYF
v_call: TRBV5-4; d_call: TRBD2; j_call: TRBJ2-1; clone_size: NA; cdr3_nt: TGTGCCAGCAGCTCAGGGACTAGCGGGTCGAATGAGCAGTTCTTC; cdr3_aa: CASSSGTSGSNEQFF
v_call: TRBV6-5; d_call: NA; j_call: TRBJ2-1; clone_size: once; cdr3_nt: TGTGCCAGCGAAAAACAGGGAATTTACAATGAGCAGTTCTTC; cdr3_aa: CASEKQGIYNEQFF
v_call: TRBV11-3; d_call: NA; j_call: TRBJ2-6; clone_size: NA; cdr3_nt: TGTGCCAGCAGCCCCGCCAGGGGCTCTGGGGCCAACGTCCTGACTTTC; cdr3_aa: CASSPARGSGANVLTF
v_call: TRBV9; d_call: NA; j_call: TRBJ2-7; clone_size: NA; cdr3_nt: TGTGCCAGCAGCGTAGGACAGTACTCCTACGAGCAGTACTTC; cdr3_aa: CASSVGQYSYEQYF
v_call: TRBV7-6; d_call: NA; j_call: TRBJ2-5; clone_size: NA; cdr3_nt: TGTGCCAGCAGCTTAGCCCCAGGTGTGAGAGAGACCCAGTACTTC; cdr3_aa: CASSLAPGVRETQYF
v_call: TRBV27; d_call: NA; j_call: TRBJ2-7; clone_size: NA; cdr3_nt: TGTGCTTGGGGCCGGGGAGGATTCTACGAGCAGTACTTC; cdr3_aa: CAWGRGGFYEQYF
v_call: TRBV19; d_call: NA; j_call: TRBJ2-6; clone_size: NA; cdr3_nt: TGTGCCAGTAGCAAGGACATTTCTGGGGCCAACGTCCTGACTTTC; cdr3_aa: CASSKDISGANVLTF
v_call: TRBV14; d_call: TRBD1; j_call: TRBJ2-1; clone_size: NA; cdr3_nt: TGTGCCAGCAGCCAAAGAGCAGGGGGAGAGCAGTTCTTC; cdr3_aa: CASSQRAGGEQFF
v_call: TRBV5-1; d_call: TRBD1; j_call: TRBJ2-7; clone_size: NA; cdr3_nt: TGCGCCAGCAGCTTGCGGACAGGGTCTTCCGACGAGCAGTACTTC; cdr3_aa: CASSLRTGSSDEQYF
v_call: TRBV4-1; d_call: TRBD2; j_call: TRBJ2-3; clone_size: NA; cdr3_nt: TGCGCCAGCAGCCAACCGGGACTAGCGGGGAACACAGATACGCAGTATTTT; cdr3_aa: CASSQPGLAGNTDTQYF
v_call: TRBV4-1; d_call: TRBD1; j_call: TRBJ2-7; clone_size: NA; cdr3_nt: TGCGCCAGCAGCCAAGATTTGTTGGGACAGGGCTACGAGCAGTACTTC; cdr3_aa: CASSQDLLGQGYEQYF
v_call: TRBV19; d_call: NA; j_call: TRBJ1-2; clone_size: NA; cdr3_nt: TGTGCCAGTACCGTGACAGGTACGATTCCCTATGGCTACACCTTC; cdr3_aa: CASTVTGTIPYGYTF
v_call: TRBV6-1; d_call: TRBD2; j_call: TRBJ2-3; clone_size: NA; cdr3_nt: TGTGCCAGCAGTAAAAAGACTAGCGCCACAGATACGCAGTATTTT; cdr3_aa: CASSKKTSATDTQYF
v_call: TRBV15; d_call: TRBD1; j_call: TRBJ1-2; clone_size: NA; cdr3_nt: TGTGCCACCAGCAGAGATCGCGGACAGGGGGCGTCGGGCACCTTC; cdr3_aa: CATSRDRGQGASGTF
v_call: TRBV27; d_call: NA; j_call: TRBJ2-1; clone_size: few; cdr3_nt: TGTGCCAGCAGTTTGGAAAGCGGTGACAATGAGCAGTTCTTC; cdr3_aa: CASSLESGDNEQFF
v_call: TRBV7-3; d_call: NA; j_call: TRBJ1-1; clone_size: NA; cdr3_nt: TGTGCCAGCAGCCTTGACGGACAGCTAGACACTGAAGCTTTCTTT; cdr3_aa: CASSLDGQLDTEAFF
v_call: TRBV5-1; d_call: TRBD2; j_call: TRBJ2-1; clone_size: NA; cdr3_nt: TGCGCCAGCAGTAGCGGGAGTTTCAACAATGAGCAGTTCTTC; cdr3_aa: CASSSGSFNNEQFF
v_call: TRBV11-2; d_call: TRBD1; j_call: TRBJ2-7; clone_size: NA; cdr3_nt: TGTGCCAGCAGGGGACAGGGCTACTACGAGCAGTACTTC; cdr3_aa: CASRGQGYYEQYF
v_call: TRBV11-2; d_call: NA; j_call: TRBJ2-6; clone_size: NA; cdr3_nt: TGTGCCAGCAGCTTATACTCTGGGGCCAACGTCCTGACTTTC; cdr3_aa: CASSLYSGANVLTF
v_call: TRBV7-2; d_call: NA; j_call: TRBJ1-2; clone_size: NA; cdr3_nt: TGTGCCAGCAGCTTAGCGGGTGAGGCGGCTGGCTACACCTTC; cdr3_aa: CASSLAGEAAGYTF
v_call: TRBV6-5; d_call: TRBD2; j_call: TRBJ2-2; clone_size: NA; cdr3_nt: TGTGCCAGCAGTTACAGGAGCGGGAGCGGGTCGGGGGAGCTGTTTTTT; cdr3_aa: CASSYRSGSGSGELFF
v_call: TRBV6-1; d_call: TRBD2; j_call: TRBJ2-2; clone_size: few; cdr3_nt: TGTGCCAGCAGTGAATCCGCGGGAGTCGCCGGGGAGCTGTTTTTT; cdr3_aa: CASSESAGVAGELFF
v_call: TRBV5-4; d_call: NA; j_call: TRBJ1-1; clone_size: NA; cdr3_nt: TGTGCCAGCAGCTTCAATCCCATGACAGGAGATGAAGCTTTCTTT; cdr3_aa: CASSFNPMTGDEAFF
v_call: TRBV7-9; d_call: TRBD1; j_call: TRBJ1-1; clone_size: NA; cdr3_nt: TGTTCCAGCAGCAGCCAGGGGGTTAATCGCATATCTGAAGCTTTCTTT; cdr3_aa: CSSSSQGVNRISEAFF
v_call: TRBV18; d_call: NA; j_call: TRBJ2-7; clone_size: NA; cdr3_nt: TGTGCCAGCTCACAACCGGGACAAAATTACGAGCAGTACTTC; cdr3_aa: CASSQPGQNYEQYF
v_call: TRBV6-1; d_call: NA; j_call: TRBJ1-6; clone_size: NA; cdr3_nt: TGTGCCAGCAGTGAATCGCGGGGTAATTCACCCCTCCACTTT; cdr3_aa: CASSESRGNSPLHF
v_call: TRBV6-5; d_call: NA; j_call: TRBJ1-2; clone_size: NA; cdr3_nt: TGTGCCAGCAGTAGGGACAAACTATTATATGGCTACACCTTC; cdr3_aa: CASSRDKLLYGYTF
v_call: TRBV11-2; d_call: NA; j_call: TRBJ2-3; clone_size: few; cdr3_nt: TGTGCCAGCAGCCCTACAGGGACAGATACGCAGTATTTT; cdr3_aa: CASSPTGTDTQYF